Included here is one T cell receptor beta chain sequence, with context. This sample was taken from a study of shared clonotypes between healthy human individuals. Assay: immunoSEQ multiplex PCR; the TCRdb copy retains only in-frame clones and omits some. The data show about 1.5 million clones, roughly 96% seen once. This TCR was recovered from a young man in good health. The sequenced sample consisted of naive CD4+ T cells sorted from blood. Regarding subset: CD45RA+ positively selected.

In nucleotides, the CDR3 is TGTGCCAGCAGCTTAGTAGGCGTCGGGGCTTTTCCCTACGAGCAGTACTTC. Encoded protein: CASSLVGVGAFPYEQYF. The chain joins TRBV7-2 to TRBJ2-7; D tentatively reads TRBD1 or TRBD2 (5 bases each). V was pared by 1 base and J by 2 bases, with 18 bases between. The CDR3 contains 17 residues. Germline V gene data show CDR1 as SGHTA and CDR2 as FQGNSA.